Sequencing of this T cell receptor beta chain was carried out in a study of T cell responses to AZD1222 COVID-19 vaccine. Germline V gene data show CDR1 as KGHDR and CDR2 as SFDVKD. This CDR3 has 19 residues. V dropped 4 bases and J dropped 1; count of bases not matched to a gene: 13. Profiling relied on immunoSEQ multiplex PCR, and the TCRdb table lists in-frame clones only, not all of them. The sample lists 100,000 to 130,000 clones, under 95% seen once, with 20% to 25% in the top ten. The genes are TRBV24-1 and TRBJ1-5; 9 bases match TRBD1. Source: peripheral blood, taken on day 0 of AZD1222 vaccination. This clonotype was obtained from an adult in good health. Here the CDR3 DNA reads TGTGCCACCAGTGACCGCCGGGACAGGGACCGATTAAGCAATCAGCCCCAGCATTTT. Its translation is CATSDRRDRDRLSNQPQHF.